These 17 T cell receptor beta chains came from one sample sequenced in a study of blood T cell repertoires in COVID-19. Using immunoSEQ multiplex PCR, the repertoire was profiled, and TCRdb retains in-frame clones only, with some absent. The sample lists more than 65,000 clones; 65% to 90% were seen once. The sample consisted of peripheral blood. The receptors shown here come from a man under 40 with COVID-19, enrolled during active disease.

The chain recombines TRBV20-1 with TRBJ2-7; TRBD1 matches 9 bases. Losses at the gene ends were 6 bases for V and 11 bases for J; bases not matched to a gene: 2. This CDR3 is built from 9 residues. Germline V lookup: CDR1 DFQATT, CDR2 SNEGSKA (reference sequence). The CDR3 region is CSADRGEYF. DNA of the CDR3: TGCAGTGCCGACAGGGGGGAGTACTTC.

The rearrangement links TRBV5-1 to TRBJ2-3; the match to TRBD1 covers 10 bases. With V trimmed by 0 bases and J by 4 bases, 11 bases remained unmatched. CDR1 and CDR2 (germline): SGHRS, YFSETQ. There are 18 residues in the CDR3. CDR3 loop: CASSLVVRQGANPDTQYF. The CDR3 bases are TGCGCCAGCAGCTTGGTGGTGCGACAGGGGGCCAACCCAGATACGCAGTATTTT.

The V and J genes are TRBV9 and TRBJ1-2, with D hard to call. Trimming pared 3 bases from V and 7 bases from J, leaving 16 bases between. From germline, CDR1 is SGDLS and CDR2 YYNGEE. The CDR3 totals 14 residues. Here the CDR3 reads CASSDRQRLSGYTF. Here the CDR3 DNA reads TGTGCCAGCAGCGACAGACAACGCCTAAGTGGCTACACCTTC.

This chain joins TRBV5-5 and TRBJ2-4, with TRBD2 identical over 9 bases. Unmatched junction bases numbered 7, after V lost 1 base and J lost 2 bases. There are 17 residues in the CDR3. Germline V gene lookup returns CDR1 SGHKS and CDR2 YYEKEE (reference sequence). The CDR3, as DNA: TGTGCCAGCAGCTTGTCTGCGGGAGGGGCGTCCAAAAACATTCAGTACTTC. This translates into CASSLSAGGASKNIQYF.

This clone showed up just once. The CDR3 region has the DNA TGTGCCAGCAGCGAAGTACAGGGGCAGGGGGAGACCCAGTACTTC. Translating it yields CASSEVQGQGETQYF. V usage is TRBV5-4 and J usage is TRBJ2-5, with 7 bases fitting TRBD1. Germline V gene sequence: CDR1 SGHNT, CDR2 YYREEE (reference sequence). This CDR3 region has 15 residues. Trimming cost V 4 bases and J 5 bases; bases outside gene matches: 11.

This chain uses TRBV11-2 with TRBJ2-7; D remains unclear. The V and J ends lost 3 bases and 3 bases respectively, with 9 bases between them. Germline V CDR1 and CDR2: SGHAT, FQNNGV. The CDR3 spans 13 residues. CDR3: CASSFETNYEQYF. In nucleotides, the CDR3 is TGTGCCAGCAGCTTTGAGACAAACTACGAGCAGTACTTC.

The chain is built from TRBV24-1 and TRBJ1-6; 7 nucleotides line up with TRBD1. Trimming at V came to 1 base and at J to 6 bases, leaving 11 bases not matched to a gene. CDR1 KGHDR and CDR2 SFDVKD come from the germline V gene. The CDR3 consists of 18 residues. Here the CDR3 DNA reads TGTGCCACCAGTGATTTAGAGGGGGCCGAACCCTCTAATTCACCCCTCCACTTT. Its protein is CATSDLEGAEPSNSPLHF.

The V and J genes are TRBV3-1 (or the pseudogene TRBV3-2) and TRBJ1-6; unclear D gene. The CDR3 has 14 residues. The germline V gene encodes CDR1 LGHDT and CDR2 YNNKEL (reference sequence). V lost 2 bases to trimming and J lost 7 bases, with 9 bases between them. Here the CDR3 reads CASSQTAHNSPLHF. In nucleotides, the CDR3 is TGTGCCAGCAGCCAAACAGCTCACAATTCACCCCTCCACTTT.

This clone was seen a single time. The chain has TRBV18 and TRBJ2-1, with 9 positions matching TRBD1. CDR1 and CDR2 (germline): KGHSH, LQKENI. The V segment lost 6 bases and the J segment 0 bases; nucleotides outside the gene matches: 9. CDR3 length: 17 residues. The chain's CDR3 is CASSYSGTGSSYNEQFF. The CDR3 DNA reads TGTGCCAGCTCGTACTCCGGGACAGGGAGCTCCTACAATGAGCAGTTCTTC.

This clone was observed a handful of times. This chain links TRBV12-3 or TRBV12-4 with TRBJ2-2; the D is unclear. Between the trimmed V and J ends, which lost 6 bases and 7 bases, there was a span of 12 bases. The CDR3 is 13 residues long. CDR3 sequence reads: CASSSQRNGELFF. CDR3 nucleotide sequence: TGTGCCAGCAGCTCCCAGCGAAACGGGGAGCTGTTTTTT.

V gene TRBV2 combines with J gene TRBJ2-3, with 8 bases fitting TRBD2. CDR1 and CDR2 from the germline V gene are SNHLY and FYNNEI. The CDR3 length is 16 residues. J was trimmed by 3 bases and V by 8 bases; bases with no gene match: 13. The CDR3 nucleotides read TGTGCCAGCCAATTCGCCAGCGGGAGAACAACAGATACGCAGTATTTT. Translated, it gives CASQFASGRTTDTQYF.

This chain links TRBV19 with TRBJ1-1; 7 bases agree with TRBD1. Germline V gene data show CDR1 as LNHDA and CDR2 as SQIVND (reference sequence). The CDR3 is 13 amino acids. With V trimmed by 7 bases and J by 4 bases, 6 bases remained unmatched. CDR3 in amino acids: CASIARTGTEAFF. DNA for the CDR3: TGTGCCAGTATCGCCCGGACAGGCACTGAAGCTTTCTTT.

This chain joins TRBV5-1 and TRBJ2-7; D remains unclear. V dropped 0 bases and J dropped 0 bases, with 10 bases sitting between them. The CDR3 totals 15 residues. Germline V gene data show CDR1 as SGHRS and CDR2 as YFSETQ. Here the CDR3 reads CASSLERRTSYEQYF. DNA for the CDR3: TGCGCCAGCAGCTTGGAACGGAGAACCTCCTACGAGCAGTACTTC.

A single count supports this clone. V and J are TRBV3-1 (or the pseudogene TRBV3-2) and TRBJ1-1; D might be TRBD1 (5 bases). CDR3 length: 15 amino acids. The V gene's germline CDR1 is LGHDT and CDR2 YNNKEL (reference sequence). V gave up 1 base and J gave up 2 bases, with 11 bases separating them. The CDR3 reads CASSQAGGGNTEAFF. Here the CDR3 DNA reads TGTGCCAGCAGCCAAGCTGGCGGGGGAAACACTGAAGCTTTCTTT.

In nucleotides, the CDR3 is TGTGCCAGTAGTATAATCGGGAGGGCCTACAATGAGCAGTTCTTC. Translating gives CASSIIGRAYNEQFF. The chain has TRBV19 and TRBJ2-1; 8 bases match TRBD2. This CDR3 region has 15 residues. The ends lost 2 bases at V and 2 bases at J; junction bases unmatched: 2. From germline, CDR1 is LNHDA and CDR2 SQIVND (reference sequence).

The CDR3 DNA is TGTGCCAGCAGCTCTGCACTAGCGTTCACAGATACGCAGTATTTT. Translating it yields CASSSALAFTDTQYF. This chain links TRBV7-9 with TRBJ2-3; 7 positions match TRBD2. The germline gives CDR1 SEHNR, CDR2 FQNEAQ (reference sequence). Trimming took 4 bases from V and 2 from J; bases not matched to a gene: 6. CDR3 length: 15 amino acids.

This clone was seen just once. The CDR3 loop is CASSRTRQTEKLFF. The DNA for the CDR3 is TGTGCCAGCAGTCGGACTAGGCAAACTGAAAAACTGTTTTTT. J is TRBJ1-4 and V is TRBV2; D uncertain. The CDR3 contains 14 residues. In germline, CDR1 is SNHLY, CDR2 FYNNEI. Deletions cut 5 bases from V and 7 bases from J, with 14 bases between.